The 32 T cell receptor beta chains given below trace back to one sample, sequenced in a study of cytomegalovirus exposure and HLA in healthy donors. The PCR ran on 60 Vbeta and 13 Jbeta primers. Sequencing used immunoSEQ multiplex PCR; TCRdb keeps in-frame clones, though not all of them. The sample has some 150,000 clones; roughly 79% are singletons. Sequenced input: PBMCs. All receptors derive from a woman in her 30s in good health and CMV-seropositive.

This chain connects TRBV19 to TRBJ1-3; 7 bases align to TRBD1. The CDR3 loop spans 15 amino acids. Germline CDR1 LNHDA, CDR2 SQIVND (reference sequence). V was clipped by 4 bases and J by 2 bases; unmatched bases: 5. DNA of the CDR3: TGTGCCAGTAGTACCCCCACAGGGGCTGGAAACACCATATATTTT. Its protein product is CASSTPTGAGNTIYF. Full variable domain (outside the CDR3, taken from reference TRBV19 and TRBJ1-3): DGGITQSPKYLFRKEGQNVTLSCEQNLNHDAMYWYRQDPGQGLRLIYYSQIVNDFQKGDIAEGYSVSREKKESFPLTVTSAQKNPTAFYLCASSTPTGAGNTIYFGEGSWLTVV.

CDR3 coding DNA: TGTGCCTGGAGTAGGTCTTGGGCCGCAGACAACTATGGCTACACCTTC. Its protein product is CAWSRSWAADNYGYTF. The chain employs TRBV30 and TRBJ1-2; no definite D call. This CDR3 region has 16 residues. The V end lost 2 bases, the J end lost 2 bases, and 18 bases lay between the germline ends. The germline CDR1 and CDR2 sequences are GTSNPN and SVGIG (reference sequence).

The chain is built from TRBV25-1 and TRBJ2-7; 8 bases match TRBD2. The germline gives CDR1 MGHDK, CDR2 SYGVNS. CDR3 length: 13 residues. With 5 bases clipped from V and 0 bases from J, the junction kept 0 bases outside the gene matches. The CDR3 sequence is CASSLAGSYEQYF. CDR3 sequence (DNA): TGTGCCAGCAGTCTAGCGGGCTCCTACGAGCAGTACTTC.

A single count supports this clone. The sample carries other DNA sequences with the same CDR3. The gene calls are TRBV7-9 and TRBJ2-7, with D possibly being TRBD2 (6 bases). This CDR3 has 13 residues. The V and J ends lost 1 base and 4 bases respectively, with 8 bases between them. Germline lookup yields CDR1 SEHNR and CDR2 FQNEAQ (reference sequence). Here the CDR3 DNA reads TGTGCCAGCAGCTTAGTCGGGGGTTACGAGCAGTACTTC. Residues: CASSLVGGYEQYF.

The chain has TRBV6-5 and TRBJ2-2; 7 bases map to TRBD1. The J segment lost 7 bases and the V segment lost 6 bases, leaving 2 bases of the junction unmatched. Per the germline V gene, CDR1 is MNHEY and CDR2 is SVGAGI. The length of the CDR3 is 12 residues. The CDR3 is CASRTGVGELFF. CDR3 sequence (DNA): TGTGCCAGCAGAACAGGGGTCGGGGAGCTGTTTTTT.

The chain joins TRBV28 to TRBJ2-1; a possible D gene is TRBD2 (7 bases). The V gene's germline CDR1 is MDHEN and CDR2 SYDVKM. The V and J ends lost 10 bases and 7 bases respectively, with 17 bases between them. The CDR3 runs to 13 residues. The CDR3 region is CATRGGAVNEQFF. For the CDR3, the DNA is TGTGCCACCCGAGGGGGGGCAGTGAATGAGCAGTTCTTC.

The genes are TRBV7-2 and TRBJ1-2, with 9 positions matching TRBD1. Germline assignment: CDR1 SGHTA and CDR2 FQGNSA. With 0 bases clipped from V and 8 bases from J, the junction kept 7 bases outside the gene matches. The CDR3 totals 15 residues. In DNA form, the CDR3 reads TGTGCCAGCAGCTTAGCGGTTACAGGGGGCGCGGGCTACACCTTC. The encoded protein is CASSLAVTGGAGYTF.

The chain recombines TRBV30 with TRBJ1-1, with 7 bases aligning to TRBD1. After removal of 4 bases from V and 3 bases from J, the junction contained 11 bases not matched to a gene. Germline lookup yields CDR1 GTSNPN and CDR2 SVGIG (reference sequence). This CDR3 has 15 amino acids. CDR3 in DNA: TGTGCCTGGAAGAGACAGGGCTCTGAGCACACTGAAGCTTTCTTT. Translated, it gives CAWKRQGSEHTEAFF.

The chain is built from TRBV11-2 and TRBJ2-2, with D perhaps TRBD2 (6 bases). The CDR3 has 15 amino acids. Trimming shortened V by 3 bases and J by 9 bases, and 17 bases separated the two germline ends. The germline V gene encodes CDR1 SGHAT and CDR2 FQNNGV. DNA of the CDR3: TGTGCCAGCAGCTTTCCCCACGGAGGGTTGCGGGAGCTGTTTTTT. It yields the protein CASSFPHGGLRELFF. Complete variable domain (other parts from reference TRBV11-2 and TRBJ2-2): EAGVAQSPRYKIIEKRQSVAFWCNPISGHATLYWYQQILGQGPKLLIQFQNNGVVDDSQLPKDRFSAERLKGVDSTLKIQPAKLEDSAVYLCASSFPHGGLRELFFGEGSRLTVL.

The V and J genes are TRBV7-2 and TRBJ2-3; 7 bases are a match to TRBD2. Per germline, CDR1 SGHTA and CDR2 FQGNSA. Trimming took 5 bases from V and 6 from J; bases not matched to a gene: 17. CDR3 length: 17 residues. CDR3 sequence: CASSKHMTSSQGDTQYF. CDR3 bases: TGTGCCAGCAGCAAACACATGACTAGCTCCCAAGGGGATACGCAGTATTTT.

This clone was seen only once. The rearrangement joins TRBV7-2 to TRBJ2-5; 7 bases match TRBD1. The CDR3 is made up of 13 amino acids. V lost 5 bases and J lost 1; bases outside the gene matches: 1. CDR1 and CDR2 from the germline V gene are SGHTA and FQGNSA. The CDR3 loop reads CASSRDSQETQYF. The DNA for the CDR3 is TGTGCCAGCAGCAGGGACAGCCAAGAGACCCAGTACTTC.

The rearrangement joins TRBV28 to TRBJ2-2; 9 bases are a match to TRBD1. The V gene end was trimmed by 4 bases and the J gene end by 2 bases; junction bases not matched to a gene: 14. Germline CDR1 and CDR2: MDHEN and SYDVKM. This CDR3 has 19 amino acids. The CDR3 DNA is TGTGCCAGCAGTTCGGACCGGGACAGGGTTTGGCCTAACACCGGGGAGCTGTTTTTT. Its protein product is CASSSDRDRVWPNTGELFF.

The J gene is TRBJ1-2, the V gene TRBV9, with 7 nucleotides matching TRBD1. The CDR3 is made up of 13 amino acids. Germline CDR1 reads SGDLS; CDR2 reads YYNGEE. With V trimmed by 3 bases and J by 6 bases, 5 bases remained unmatched. Written as DNA, the CDR3 is TGTGCCAGCAGCGCGGGACAGCCTCATGGCTACACCTTC. It codes for CASSAGQPHGYTF.

This chain links TRBV27 with TRBJ2-6; TRBD2 matches 8 bases. CDR1 and CDR2 (germline): MNHEY, SMNVEV (reference sequence). The junction had 6 bases not matched to a gene; V was cut back by 2 bases and J by 0 bases. The CDR3 is 18 amino acids. CDR3 sequence reads: CASSLGRGGFSGANVLTF. The CDR3 region has the DNA TGTGCCAGCAGTTTAGGACGGGGGGGATTCTCTGGGGCCAACGTCCTGACTTTC.

This clone is a singleton in its sample. The chain recombines TRBV30 with TRBJ2-1; 10 bases match TRBD2. The V and J ends lost 2 bases and 0 bases, in that order; junction bases with no gene match: 10. Germline CDR1 GTSNPN, CDR2 SVGIG (reference sequence). The CDR3 covers 18 residues. This CDR3 reads CAWSRLAGVVSSYNEQFF. In DNA, the CDR3 is TGTGCCTGGAGTCGGCTAGCGGGGGTCGTAAGCTCCTACAATGAGCAGTTCTTC.

V is TRBV28 and J is TRBJ1-6; TRBD1 is a possible D gene (6 bases). The V and J ends lost 9 bases and 8 bases respectively, with 23 bases between them. The germline V gene has CDR1 MDHEN and CDR2 SYDVKM. The CDR3 totals 16 residues. This CDR3 is CASPIDTGSGDSPLHF. For the CDR3, the DNA is TGTGCCAGTCCGATCGATACAGGGTCCGGAGATTCACCCCTCCACTTT.

On this clone itself: The junction departs from germline at one end; a sequencing error may be responsible. V and J are TRBV6-1 and TRBJ2-7; maybe TRBD1 (5 bases). The CDR3 is made up of 16 amino acids. CDR1 and CDR2 from the germline V gene are MNHNS and SASEGT. CDR3 in amino acids: CASREGSRVAGYEQYF. In DNA form, the CDR3 reads TGTGCCAGCAGGGAAGGATCCAGGGTCGCTGGCTACGAGCAGTACTTC.

This clone was seen once. This chain uses TRBV5-8 with TRBJ1-2; D is perhaps TRBD1 (6 bases). The CDR3 runs 17 residues. Germline V lookup: CDR1 SGHTS, CDR2 YDEGEE. Between the trimmed V and J ends, which lost 4 bases and 2 bases, there was a span of 21 bases. The CDR3: CASSDDAIFGQNYGYTF. The CDR3 DNA sequence: TGTGCCAGCAGCGACGACGCAATTTTTGGACAGAACTATGGCTACACCTTC.

The CDR3 DNA reads as TGTGCCTGGAGTGTTACAGGGGGCGGTGAGCAGTACTTC. Its protein product is CAWSVTGGGEQYF. The chain joins TRBV30 to TRBJ2-7, with 9 bases identical to TRBD1. CDR3 size: 13 residues. Germline assignment: CDR1 GTSNPN and CDR2 SVGIG (reference sequence). J lost 7 bases, V lost 0 bases, and 4 bases had no gene match.

This clone is a singleton in its sample. A read error may account for a junction end that differs from germline. This sample includes further DNA sequences coding for the same CDR3. The chain joins TRBV7-9 to TRBJ2-2; 9 nucleotides align to TRBD1. The CDR3 is 16 amino acids. Germline V gene data show CDR1 as SEHNR and CDR2 as FQNEAQ (reference sequence). The CDR3 region is CASSKTGTGRAGELFF. The CDR3 DNA is TGTGCCAGCAGCAAAACCGGGACAGGGAGAGCCGGGGAGCTGTTCTTT. The full variable domain, its missing parts supplied by reference TRBV7-9 and TRBJ2-2, is DTGVSQNPRHKITKRGQNVTFRCDPISEHNRLYWYRQTLGQGPEFLTYFQNEAQLEKSRLLSDRFSAERPKGSFSTLEIQRTEQGDSAMYLCASSKTGTGRAGELFFGEGSRLTVL.

The V gene is TRBV7-9, the J gene TRBJ1-6, with 7 bases fitting TRBD1. This CDR3 comprises 13 residues. Germline V gene data show CDR1 as SEHNR and CDR2 as FQNEAQ (reference sequence). The V and J ends lost 5 bases and 10 bases, in that order; junction bases with no gene match: 5. In nucleotides, the CDR3 is TGTGCCAGCAGCCCCGACAGGGACTCACCCCTCCACTTT. Protein product: CASSPDRDSPLHF. The variable domain in full, with the rest retrieved from reference TRBV7-9 and TRBJ1-6, is DTGVSQNPRHKITKRGQNVTFRCDPISEHNRLYWYRQTLGQGPEFLTYFQNEAQLEKSRLLSDRFSAERPKGSFSTLEIQRTEQGDSAMYLCASSPDRDSPLHFGNGTRLTVT.

In regard to this clone: This sample also contains other DNA sequences that code for the same CDR3. The chain joins TRBV5-1 to TRBJ1-1, with D possibly TRBD1 on 5 matching bases. The CDR3 extends over 14 amino acids. The V end lost 4 bases, the J end lost 0 bases, and 10 bases lay between the germline ends. The germline CDR1 and CDR2 sequences are SGHRS and YFSETQ. CDR3 coding DNA: TGCGCCAGCAGCACCGACAGACTGAACACTGAAGCTTTCTTT. It is translated as CASSTDRLNTEAFF.

The chain links TRBV19 to TRBJ1-1; D uncertain. V was clipped by 8 bases and J by 3 bases, with 10 bases between them. This CDR3 is built from 12 residues. Germline loops: CDR1 LNHDA, CDR2 SQIVND (reference sequence). As DNA, the CDR3 is TGTGCCAGTGTGTCAGGCTACACTGAAGCTTTCTTT. Translating it yields CASVSGYTEAFF.

This clone was observed a handful of times. V usage is TRBV5-4 and J usage is TRBJ2-1; 10 bases align to TRBD1. The V gene's germline CDR1 is SGHNT and CDR2 YYREEE (reference sequence). V lost 0 bases to trimming and J lost 5 bases; unmatched junction nucleotides: 5. The CDR3 has 16 amino acids. CDR3 DNA sequence: TGTGCCAGCAGCTTGGGGGACAGGGGTTACGACAATGAGCAGTTCTTC. Its translation is CASSLGDRGYDNEQFF. Complete variable domain (other parts from reference TRBV5-4 and TRBJ2-1): ETGVTQSPTHLIKTRGQQVTLRCSSQSGHNTVSWYQQALGQGPQFIFQYYREEENGRGNFPPRFSGLQFPNYSSELNVNALELDDSALYLCASSLGDRGYDNEQFFGPGTRLTVL.

The V gene is TRBV7-9, the J gene TRBJ2-1, with D possibly being TRBD2 (6 bases). Germline CDR1 reads SEHNR; CDR2 reads FQNEAQ (reference sequence). Trimming stripped 3 bases from V and 5 bases from J, with 8 bases between. There are 13 residues in the CDR3. The CDR3 region has the DNA TGTGCCAGCAGCTTCCGGGGGAACAATGAGCAGTTCTTC. This sequence encodes CASSFRGNNEQFF.

This rearrangement joins TRBV5-5 to TRBJ2-7; maybe TRBD2 (5 bases). The CDR3 totals 15 residues. Trimming removed 0 bases from V and 0 bases from J, with 10 bases in between. Germline V gene lookup returns CDR1 SGHKS and CDR2 YYEKEE (reference sequence). The CDR3 DNA reads TGTGCCAGCAGCTTGGGGGCTGGGAGCTCCTACGAGCAGTACTTC. This encodes CASSLGAGSSYEQYF.

The chain has TRBV19 and TRBJ2-7; a weak D match, TRBD1 (5 bases). CDR3 length: 14 amino acids. V was trimmed by 2 bases and J by 2 bases, leaving 10 bases between them. Looked up from germline, CDR1 is LNHDA and CDR2 is SQIVND (reference sequence). CDR3 region: CASSIYPQAYEQYF. In DNA form, the CDR3 reads TGTGCCAGTAGTATATACCCACAGGCCTACGAGCAGTACTTC.

V and J are TRBV7-9 and TRBJ1-3; 7 positions agree with TRBD1. In germline, CDR1 is SEHNR, CDR2 FQNEAQ (reference sequence). This CDR3 comprises 14 residues. V shed 8 bases, J shed 1 base, and the junction held 5 bases outside the gene matches. CDR3 DNA sequence: TGTGCCAGCGGCACCAGGGGGTCTGGAAACACCATATATTTT. The encoded protein is CASGTRGSGNTIYF.

V and J are TRBV2 and TRBJ2-2; perhaps TRBD1 as D (5 bases). V dropped 2 bases and J dropped 5 bases, with 6 bases sitting between them. The CDR3 is 13 residues long. CDR1 SNHLY and CDR2 FYNNEI come from the germline V gene. The CDR3 here is CASSEQGTGELFF. The CDR3 DNA is TGTGCCAGCAGTGAACAGGGAACCGGGGAGCTGTTTTTT.

This chain joins TRBV9 and TRBJ2-3; maybe TRBD2 (5 bases). The CDR3 loop spans 12 amino acids. Germline CDR1 SGDLS, CDR2 YYNGEE. With 4 bases removed from V and 4 bases from J, the gap between germline ends came to 7 bases. The CDR3 sequence is CASSPGADTQYF. The CDR3 region has the DNA TGTGCCAGCAGCCCCGGGGCAGATACGCAGTATTTT.

Turning to this clone: The sample has other DNA sequences that encode this CDR3 too. The chain employs TRBV30 and TRBJ2-5, with D maybe TRBD2 (5 bases). V lost 1 base and J lost 4, with 13 bases in between. Per the germline V gene, CDR1 is GTSNPN and CDR2 is SVGIG (reference sequence). The CDR3 runs 14 residues. The CDR3 DNA is TGTGCCTGGAGTGACCCAGGACTCTCAGAGACCCAGTACTTC. It yields the protein CAWSDPGLSETQYF.

The V gene is TRBV28, the J gene TRBJ1-3, with D possibly being TRBD1 (5 bases). Trimming removed 1 base from V and 1 base from J, with 23 bases in between. The CDR3 contains 20 residues. Germline V CDR1 and CDR2: MDHEN, SYDVKM. DNA for the CDR3: TGTGCCAGCAGTTTATCCATGAGGAAAGGGCAGGGCAGATCTGGAAACACCATATATTTT. Encoded protein: CASSLSMRKGQGRSGNTIYF.